The 3 T cell receptor beta chains below were found in one sample sequenced in a study of blood T cell repertoires in COVID-19. Sequenced by immunoSEQ multiplex PCR; TCRdb stores in-frame clones only, minus some. Altogether about 190,000 clones are present, around four fifths being singletons, with the ten largest covering around 15%. The sample comprised peripheral blood. Receptors originate from a man under 40 with active or convalescent COVID-19.

The V gene is TRBV11-3, the J gene TRBJ1-1; D is uncertain. CDR1 is SGHNT, CDR2 YENEEA, per germline. The V gene lost 0 bases and the J gene lost 4 bases, with 12 bases spanning the gap. The CDR3 length is 15 residues. CDR3 residues: CASSLDLEGGTEAFF. The CDR3 nucleotides are TGTGCCAGCAGCTTAGATCTAGAGGGTGGCACTGAAGCTTTCTTT.

This clone turned up a few times. This chain connects TRBV9 to TRBJ2-5; 7 bases map to TRBD2. Per the germline V gene, CDR1 is SGDLS and CDR2 is YYNGEE. The V and J ends lost 0 bases and 5 bases, in that order; junction bases with no gene match: 4. This CDR3 has 14 amino acids. The DNA for the CDR3 is TGTGCCAGCAGCGTAGGGTCCGGGGGGGAGACCCAGTACTTC. This codes for CASSVGSGGETQYF. Supplemented by reference TRBV9 and TRBJ2-5, the full variable domain reads DSGVTQTPKHLITATGQRVTLRCSPRSGDLSVYWYQQSLDQGLQFLIQYYNGEERAKGNILERFSAQQFPDLHSELNLSSLELGDSALYFCASSVGSGGETQYFGPGTRLLVL.

V is TRBV9 and J is TRBJ2-3; no clear D. The CDR3 runs to 16 residues. Germline-derived CDR1 and CDR2 are SGDLS and YYNGEE. Trimming pared 0 bases from V and 2 bases from J, leaving 13 bases between. CDR3 residues: CASSVGSRFLTDTQYF. The DNA for the CDR3 is TGTGCCAGCAGCGTAGGAAGCCGATTCCTCACAGATACGCAGTATTTT.